This TCR beta chain emerged from a study of blood T cell repertoires in COVID-19 (dated by TCRdb to the early 2020s). Describing the broader study: Samples from collaborators originated in the United States, Italy and Spain and spanned both the acute and convalescent phases of COVID-19. The material from the prospective study consisted of cDNA or gDNA derived from T cells, B-cell-depleted T cells, or PBMCs. Deeply sampled blood TCRbeta repertoires from subjects exposed to, actively infected with, or recovered from COVID-19 were included in the dataset. The repertoires were released in a freely available public database meant as a resource for research on the immune response to SARS-CoV-2. Samples came from the ongoing ImmuneRACE study (first 160 participants) plus 1,254 subjects from 6 global collaborators. Sample metadata almost always included a de-identified subject ID, COVID-19 status, age in years and sex. Where HLA class I and class II types were available, the types were taken from metadata supplied by the sample provider, not from assay-based typing.

V loses 0 bases, J loses 5 bases, and the germline ends lie 7 bases apart. Its CDR3 holds 13 amino acids, cysteine through phenylalanine. The kept DNA is CDR3 alone, 39 bases in frame from the first base. The paper as a whole reports these results and caveats: The amount of clinical and demographic metadata varied by source and participant and was provided uncurated.

The immunoSEQ Assay, a bias-controlled multiplex PCR, was used to amplify TCRbeta CDR3 regions from genomic DNA. The study's processing was this. The number of nucleated cells in each sample was estimated from the amplification of reference gene primers within the assay. Sequence reads were collapsed and filtered to measure the absolute abundance of every unique TCRbeta CDR3 rearrangement. For each sample, productive Simpson clonality was calculated by taking the square root of Simpson's diversity index across productive rearrangements. As stored in TCRdb, this immuneACCESS dataset retains in-frame rearrangements with V and J assigned. A fraction of the clones does not appear; measured against another copy, unresolved V genes explain less than half of the discrepancy, and the remainder lacks a known reason. The V and J calls and clone size were taken over from that table, and D and trimming were inferred from the DNA. The sample table records approximately 280,000 clones; 89% of these occur just once. The ten largest clones represent 9.5% to 15% of the sample.

Each collaborating institution followed its own protocols to collect whole blood in K2EDTA tubes. For TCRbeta analysis, collaborator samples were shipped as frozen whole blood, as isolated PBMCs, or as DNA extracted from either sample type. With regard to this clone: Its antigen is currently not known. No much larger clone is present one base from it, and per-base qualities are unavailable.

Recombination joined TRBV23-1 with TRBJ2-5; the D gene remains uncertain. TRBV23-1 is marked as an open reading frame, function uncertain. Sequencing was performed on peripheral blood. The source of this sequence is a woman in her sixties with acute or convalescent COVID-19. The DNA sequence is given as TGCGCCAGCAGTCAATCGAACTGGGAGACCCAGTACTTC. This yields the protein CASSQSNWETQYF.